Here is one T cell receptor (beta chain) with its context. All patients were treatment-naive before thyroid surgery. Trimming stripped 5 bases from V and 4 bases from J, with 11 bases between. The CDR3 spans 13 residues. These data originate in a study of metastatic and nonmetastatic thyroid tumors. TCRdb reassembled clones from the PCR reads with MiXCR. The sample contains about 23,000 clones, less than 15% of which appear only once. This sequence joins TRBV12-3 or TRBV12-4 and TRBJ1-2, with TRBD1 as a possible D gene (5 bases). This sequence was found in a female donor with papillary thyroid cancer or a benign thyroid nodule (not recorded which). Some clones in this sample may be carry-over from other donors' samples. Sequencing input: tumor tissue. The chain's CDR3 is CASSPGPSYGYTF. Here the CDR3 DNA reads TGTGCCAGCAGTCCGGGACCGAGCTATGGCTACACCTTC.